These 10 T cell receptor beta chains came from one sample sequenced in a study of shared clonotypes between healthy human individuals. Naive CD8 cells were CD45RO-negative, positively selected for CCR7, excluding terminally differentiated effector memory CD45RA+ cells. Generated by immunoSEQ multiplex PCR, the TCRdb table keeps only in-frame clones and is missing some. The sample has fewer than 700,000 clones; around 95% are singletons. Material for sequencing was naive CD8+ T cells sorted from blood. These receptors originate from a woman between 25 and 40 years old in good health.

The CDR3 reads CASSVASALDEQYF. CDR3 nucleotides: TGTGCCAGCAGCGTAGCATCAGCGCTGGACGAGCAGTACTTC. The V gene is TRBV9, the J gene TRBJ2-5; D is unclear. The DNA end is more similar to TRBJ2-7, so the J call may be wrong. Per the germline V gene, CDR1 is SGDLS and CDR2 is YYNGEE. This CDR3 spans 14 amino acids.

DNA of the CDR3: TGTGCCAGCGTTACAGGGGGGGCCTCCTACAATGAGCAGTTCTTC. Translating it yields CASVTGGASYNEQFF. This sequence joins TRBV2 and TRBJ2-1, with D possibly TRBD1 on 8 matching bases. In germline, CDR1 is SNHLY, CDR2 FYNNEI. This CDR3 contains 15 residues. With 8 bases removed from V and 0 bases from J, the gap between germline ends came to 14 bases.

A single count supports this clone. The CDR3 spells CASSLYLGVPYEQYF. The CDR3, as DNA: TGTGCCAGCAGCTTGTATCTGGGGGTTCCCTACGAGCAGTACTTC. The V call is TRBV5-5, the J call TRBJ2-7; D might be TRBD1 or TRBD2, each matching 5 bases. Per germline, CDR1 SGHKS and CDR2 YYEKEE (reference sequence). Trimming removed 1 base at V and 2 bases at J, with 13 bases between. This CDR3 has 15 residues.

The CDR3 DNA reads as TGTGCCAGCAGCGCTCCGGGACGCGAACATGAAAAACTGTTTTTT. It translates to CASSAPGREHEKLFF. V is TRBV7-9 and J is TRBJ1-4; possibly TRBD1 for D (5 bases). The CDR3 runs 15 residues. Germline values: CDR1 SEHNR, CDR2 FQNEAQ (reference sequence). V dropped 5 bases and J dropped 6 bases, with 16 bases sitting between them.

This clone has more than one count but fewer than ten. This chain connects TRBV29-1 to TRBJ1-1; TRBD1 is a possible D gene (6 bases). Germline values: CDR1 SQVTM, CDR2 ANQGSEA. Trimming left V 7 bases short and J 5 bases short, with 8 bases between. The CDR3 contains 10 residues. CDR3 region: CSEGGTEAFF. CDR3 nucleotide sequence: TGCAGCGAGGGGGGGACTGAAGCTTTCTTT.

The chain is built from TRBV19 and TRBJ1-2, with D possibly being TRBD1 (6 bases). The CDR3 covers 15 residues. Germline V CDR1 and CDR2: LNHDA, SQIVND (reference sequence). Trimming took off 2 bases at V and 0 bases at J, with 10 bases between the two ends. The CDR3 region is CASSILGQSNYGYTF. Written as DNA, the CDR3 is TGTGCCAGTAGTATACTTGGACAGTCTAACTATGGCTACACCTTC.

This CDR3 is CASRPINIRGDGANVLTF. The CDR3 DNA is TGTGCCAGCAGGCCCATCAACATTAGGGGGGATGGGGCCAACGTCCTGACTTTC. The V and J genes are TRBV7-9 and TRBJ2-6; possibly TRBD1 or TRBD2 for D (6 bases each). Germline V lookup: CDR1 SEHNR, CDR2 FQNEAQ (reference sequence). This CDR3 has 18 residues. Between the trimmed V and J ends, which lost 6 bases and 3 bases, there was a span of 21 bases.

This clone occurred once. The V gene is TRBV27, the J gene TRBJ2-1, with 11 bases matching TRBD2. Trimming took 6 bases from V and 6 from J; bases not matched to a gene: 4. The CDR3 has 14 residues. Looked up from germline, CDR1 is MNHEY and CDR2 is SMNVEV (reference sequence). The CDR3 reads CASSRLAGSNEQFF. Written as DNA, the CDR3 is TGTGCCAGCAGCCGACTAGCGGGGTCCAATGAGCAGTTCTTC.

The V and J genes are TRBV29-1 and TRBJ2-7; 8 nucleotides align to TRBD1. V shed 6 bases, J shed 0 bases, and the junction held 10 bases outside the gene matches. The CDR3 sequence is 15 residues long. Germline V gene sequence: CDR1 SQVTM, CDR2 ANQGSEA. CDR3 nucleotide sequence: TGCAGCGTCGTTGGGACAGGAGAAAGCTCCTACGAGCAGTACTTC. Its translation is CSVVGTGESSYEQYF.

This clone showed up just once. The CDR3 loop is CASSKGQLGYEQYF. CDR3 sequence (DNA): TGTGCCAGCAGTAAGGGACAGCTGGGCTACGAGCAGTACTTC. The rearrangement uses TRBV27 and TRBJ2-7, with TRBD1 matching over 7 bases. The germline V gene encodes CDR1 MNHEY and CDR2 SMNVEV (reference sequence). The CDR3 runs to 14 residues. V lost 5 bases, J lost 3 bases, and 7 bases stayed unmatched.